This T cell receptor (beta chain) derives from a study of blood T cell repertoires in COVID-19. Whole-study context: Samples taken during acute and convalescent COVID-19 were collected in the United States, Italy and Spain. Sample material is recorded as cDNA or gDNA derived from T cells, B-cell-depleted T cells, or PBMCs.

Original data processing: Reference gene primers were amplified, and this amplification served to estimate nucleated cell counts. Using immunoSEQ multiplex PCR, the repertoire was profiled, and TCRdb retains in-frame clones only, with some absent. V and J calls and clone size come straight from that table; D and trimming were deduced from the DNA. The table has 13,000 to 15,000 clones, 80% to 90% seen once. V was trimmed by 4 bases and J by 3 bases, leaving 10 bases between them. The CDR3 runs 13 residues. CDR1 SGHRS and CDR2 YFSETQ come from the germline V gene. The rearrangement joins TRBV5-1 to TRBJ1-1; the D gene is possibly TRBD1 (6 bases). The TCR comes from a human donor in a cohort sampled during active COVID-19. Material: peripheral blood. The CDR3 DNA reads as TGCGCCAGCAGCAGGGCAGGGGACACTGAAGCTTTCTTT. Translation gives CASSRAGDTEAFF.